The sequence of this T cell receptor (beta chain) was determined in a study of early T cells in non-severe SARS-CoV-2 infection. Researchers attached unique molecular identifiers to individual cDNA molecules. TCRdb used MiXCR to reprocess the 5' RACE reads, holding one entry per CDR3 protein. Found here are approximately 81,000 distinct CDR3 sequences, over 10% of them singletons; the top ten hold about 6%. The CDR3 is 13 amino acids. The V and J ends lost 5 bases and 0 bases respectively, with 8 bases between them. Germline V gives CDR1 SGHTA, CDR2 FQGNSA. This clonotype was counted many times. The chain recombines TRBV7-2 with TRBJ2-7; tentative D call: TRBD2 (5 bases). The clonotype comes from an adult who was a healthcare worker with PCR-confirmed SARS-CoV-2 infection or an uninfected control (not recorded which). The sequenced sample was whole blood. The CDR3, as DNA: TGTGCCAGCAGCCCGGGATACTCCTACGAGCAGTACTTC. Translated, it gives CASSPGYSYEQYF. The whole variable domain, filled in from reference TRBV7-2 and TRBJ2-7, reads GAGVSQSPSNKVTEKGKDVELRCDPISGHTALYWYRQSLGQGLEFLIYFQGNSAPDKSGLPSDRFSAERTGGSVSTLTIQRTQQEDSAVYLCASSPGYSYEQYFGPGTRLTVT.